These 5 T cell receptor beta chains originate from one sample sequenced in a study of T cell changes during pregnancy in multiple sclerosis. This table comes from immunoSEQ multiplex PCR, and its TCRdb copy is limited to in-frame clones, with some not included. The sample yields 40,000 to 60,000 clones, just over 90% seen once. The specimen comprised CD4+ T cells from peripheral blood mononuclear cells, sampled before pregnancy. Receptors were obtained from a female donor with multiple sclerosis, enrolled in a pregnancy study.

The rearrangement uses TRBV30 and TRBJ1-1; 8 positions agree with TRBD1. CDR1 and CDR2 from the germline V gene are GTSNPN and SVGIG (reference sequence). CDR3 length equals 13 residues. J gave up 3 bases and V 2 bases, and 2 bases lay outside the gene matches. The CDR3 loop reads CAWSRDRYTEAFF. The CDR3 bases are TGTGCCTGGAGTCGGGACAGGTACACTGAAGCTTTCTTT.

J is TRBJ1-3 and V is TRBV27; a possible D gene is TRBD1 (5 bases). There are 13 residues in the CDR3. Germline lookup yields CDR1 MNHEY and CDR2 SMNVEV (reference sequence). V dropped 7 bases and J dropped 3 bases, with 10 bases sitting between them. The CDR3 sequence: CASMKGLGNTIYF. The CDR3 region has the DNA TGTGCCAGCATGAAGGGGCTTGGAAACACCATATATTTT.

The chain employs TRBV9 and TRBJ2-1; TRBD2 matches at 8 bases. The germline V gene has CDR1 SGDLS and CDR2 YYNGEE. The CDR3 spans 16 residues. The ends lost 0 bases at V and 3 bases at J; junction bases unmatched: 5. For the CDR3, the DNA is TGTGCCAGCAGCGTAGCTTCCAGCGGGGGCTACAATGAGCAGTTCTTC. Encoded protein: CASSVASSGGYNEQFF.

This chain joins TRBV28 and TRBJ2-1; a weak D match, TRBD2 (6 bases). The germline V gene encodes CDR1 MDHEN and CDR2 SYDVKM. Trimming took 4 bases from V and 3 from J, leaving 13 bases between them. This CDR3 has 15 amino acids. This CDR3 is CASSSSGTVYNEQFF. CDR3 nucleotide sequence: TGTGCCAGCAGTTCCTCCGGGACTGTCTACAATGAGCAGTTCTTC.

The CDR3 sequence: CASSLTGAGKNDEQYF. The CDR3 coding sequence is TGTGCCAGCAGTCTCACAGGCGCAGGGAAGAACGACGAGCAGTACTTC. The chain recombines TRBV28 with TRBJ2-7, with TRBD1 as a possible D gene (5 bases). The germline gives CDR1 MDHEN, CDR2 SYDVKM. The CDR3 runs to 16 residues. V was pared by 5 bases and J by 5 bases, with 22 bases between.